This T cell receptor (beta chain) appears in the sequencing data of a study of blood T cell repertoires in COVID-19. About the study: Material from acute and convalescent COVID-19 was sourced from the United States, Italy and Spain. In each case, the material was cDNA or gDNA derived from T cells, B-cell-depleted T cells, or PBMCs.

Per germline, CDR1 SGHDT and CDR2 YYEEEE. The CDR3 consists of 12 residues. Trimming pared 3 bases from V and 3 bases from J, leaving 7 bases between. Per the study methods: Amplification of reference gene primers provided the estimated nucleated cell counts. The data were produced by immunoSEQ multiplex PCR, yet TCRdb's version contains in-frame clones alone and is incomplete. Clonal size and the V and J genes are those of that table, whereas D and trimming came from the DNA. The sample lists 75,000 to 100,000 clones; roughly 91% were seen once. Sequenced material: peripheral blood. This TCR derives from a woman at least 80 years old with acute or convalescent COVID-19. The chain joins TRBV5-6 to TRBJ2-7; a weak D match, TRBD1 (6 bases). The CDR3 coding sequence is TGTGCCAGCAGCTCCAGGGGCTACGAGCAGTACTTC. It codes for CASSSRGYEQYF.